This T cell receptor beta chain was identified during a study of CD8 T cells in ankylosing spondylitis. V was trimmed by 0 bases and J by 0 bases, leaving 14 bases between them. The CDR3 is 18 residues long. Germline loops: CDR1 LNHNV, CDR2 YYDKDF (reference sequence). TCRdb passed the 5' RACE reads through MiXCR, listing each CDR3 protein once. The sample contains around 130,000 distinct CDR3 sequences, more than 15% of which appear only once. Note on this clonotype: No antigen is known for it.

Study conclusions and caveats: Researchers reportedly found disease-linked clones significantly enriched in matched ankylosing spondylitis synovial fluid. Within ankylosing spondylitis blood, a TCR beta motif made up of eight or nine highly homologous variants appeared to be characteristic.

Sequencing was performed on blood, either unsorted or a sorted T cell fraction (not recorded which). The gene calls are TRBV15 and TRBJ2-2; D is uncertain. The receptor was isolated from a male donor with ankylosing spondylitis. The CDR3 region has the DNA TGTGCCACCAGCAGAGATCAGATTACAGCCTCGAACACCGGGGAGCTGTTTTTT. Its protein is CATSRDQITASNTGELFF.